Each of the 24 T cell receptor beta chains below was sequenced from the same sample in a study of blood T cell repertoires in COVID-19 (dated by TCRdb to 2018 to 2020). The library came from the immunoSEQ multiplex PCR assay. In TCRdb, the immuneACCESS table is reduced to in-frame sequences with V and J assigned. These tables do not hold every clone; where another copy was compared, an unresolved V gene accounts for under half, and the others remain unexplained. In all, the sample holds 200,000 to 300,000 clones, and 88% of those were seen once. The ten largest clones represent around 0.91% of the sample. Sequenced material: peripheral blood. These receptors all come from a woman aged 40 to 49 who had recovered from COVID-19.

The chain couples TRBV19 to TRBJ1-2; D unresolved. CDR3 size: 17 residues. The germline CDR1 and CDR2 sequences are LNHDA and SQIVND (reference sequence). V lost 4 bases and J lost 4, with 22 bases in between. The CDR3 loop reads CASSTQRTAVEGYGYTF. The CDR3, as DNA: TGTGCCAGTAGTACCCAAAGGACGGCCGTGGAGGGCTATGGCTACACCTTC. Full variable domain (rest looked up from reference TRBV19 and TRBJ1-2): DGGITQSPKYLFRKEGQNVTLSCEQNLNHDAMYWYRQDPGQGLRLIYYSQIVNDFQKGDIAEGYSVSREKKESFPLTVTSAQKNPTAFYLCASSTQRTAVEGYGYTFGSGTRLTVV.

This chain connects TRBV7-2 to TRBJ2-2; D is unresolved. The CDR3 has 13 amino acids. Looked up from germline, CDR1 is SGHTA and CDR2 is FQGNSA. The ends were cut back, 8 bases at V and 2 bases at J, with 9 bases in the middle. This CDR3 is CASPPPNTGELFF. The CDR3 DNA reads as TGTGCCAGCCCCCCCCCAAACACCGGGGAGCTGTTTTTT.

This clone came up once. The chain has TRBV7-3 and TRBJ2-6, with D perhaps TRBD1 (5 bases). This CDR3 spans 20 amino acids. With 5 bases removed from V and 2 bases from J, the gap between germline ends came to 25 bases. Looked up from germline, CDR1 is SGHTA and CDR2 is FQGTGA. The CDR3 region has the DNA TGTGCCAGCAGCAACGACTTCGGCAGGGCGGTGGGCGCTGGGGCCAACGTCCTGACTTTC. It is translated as CASSNDFGRAVGAGANVLTF. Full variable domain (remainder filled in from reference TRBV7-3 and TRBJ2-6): GAGVSQTPSNKVTEKGKYVELRCDPISGHTALYWYRQSLGQGPEFLIYFQGTGAADDSGLPNDRFFAVRPEGSVSTLKIQRTERGDSAVYLCASSNDFGRAVGAGANVLTFGAGSRLTVL.

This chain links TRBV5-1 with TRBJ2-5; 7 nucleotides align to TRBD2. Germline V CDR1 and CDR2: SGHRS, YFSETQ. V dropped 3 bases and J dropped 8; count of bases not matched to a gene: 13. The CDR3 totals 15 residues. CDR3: CASSSRVGGGTTQYF. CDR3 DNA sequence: TGCGCCAGCAGCTCGAGGGTCGGCGGGGGTACAACCCAGTACTTC.

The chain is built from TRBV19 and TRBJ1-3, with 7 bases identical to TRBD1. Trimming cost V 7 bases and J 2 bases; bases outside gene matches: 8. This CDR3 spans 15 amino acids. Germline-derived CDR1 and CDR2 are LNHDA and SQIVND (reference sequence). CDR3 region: CASTPGQFPGNTIYF. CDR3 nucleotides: TGTGCCAGTACCCCGGGACAGTTCCCTGGAAACACCATATATTTT.

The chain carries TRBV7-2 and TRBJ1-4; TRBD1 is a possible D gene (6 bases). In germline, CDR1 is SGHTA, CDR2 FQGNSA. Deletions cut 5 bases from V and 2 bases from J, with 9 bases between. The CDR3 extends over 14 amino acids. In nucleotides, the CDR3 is TGTGCCAGCAGCCCCGGACAGACTAATGAAAAACTGTTTTTT. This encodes CASSPGQTNEKLFF.

For the CDR3, the DNA is TGTGCCAGCAGCCCCAGTCCCGGGACAGGGGGCTACGAGCAGTACTTC. Protein: CASSPSPGTGGYEQYF. V and J are TRBV7-9 and TRBJ2-7, with TRBD1 matching 11 bases. CDR1 and CDR2 from the germline V gene are SEHNR and FQNEAQ (reference sequence). CDR3 length: 16 residues. Losses at the gene ends were 5 bases for V and 3 bases for J; bases not matched to a gene: 9.

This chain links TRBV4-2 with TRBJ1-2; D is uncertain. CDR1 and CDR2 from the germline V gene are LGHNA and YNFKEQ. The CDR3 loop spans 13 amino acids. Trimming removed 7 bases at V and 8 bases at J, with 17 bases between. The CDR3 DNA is TGTGCCAGCACCAAACTAGGGTCGGGGGGCTACACCTTC. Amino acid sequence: CASTKLGSGGYTF.

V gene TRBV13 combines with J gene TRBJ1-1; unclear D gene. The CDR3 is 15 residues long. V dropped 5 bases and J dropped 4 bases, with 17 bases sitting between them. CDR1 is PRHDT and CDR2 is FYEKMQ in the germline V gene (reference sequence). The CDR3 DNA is TGTGCCAGCAGCCCCCCGGGGAGGGAAGGCACTGAAGCTTTCTTT. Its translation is CASSPPGREGTEAFF.

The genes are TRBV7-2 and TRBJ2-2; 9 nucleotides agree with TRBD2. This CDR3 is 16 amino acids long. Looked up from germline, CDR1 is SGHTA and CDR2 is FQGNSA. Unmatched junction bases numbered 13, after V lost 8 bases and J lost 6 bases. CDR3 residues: CASSSWSGRSSGELFF. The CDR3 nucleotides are TGTGCCAGCTCTTCCTGGAGCGGGAGGTCATCCGGGGAGCTGTTTTTT.

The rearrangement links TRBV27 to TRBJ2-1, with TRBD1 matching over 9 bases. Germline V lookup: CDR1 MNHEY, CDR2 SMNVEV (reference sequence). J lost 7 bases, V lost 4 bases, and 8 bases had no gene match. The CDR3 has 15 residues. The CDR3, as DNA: TGTGCCAGCAGTTGGTCCGGACAGGGGCCAAATGAGCAGTTCTTC. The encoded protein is CASSWSGQGPNEQFF.

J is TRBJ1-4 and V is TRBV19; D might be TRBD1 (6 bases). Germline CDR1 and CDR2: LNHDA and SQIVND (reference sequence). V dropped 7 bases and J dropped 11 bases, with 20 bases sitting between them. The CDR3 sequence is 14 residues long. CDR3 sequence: CASTPDRLMRKLFF. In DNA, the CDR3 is TGTGCCAGTACCCCGGACAGACTAATGAGGAAACTGTTTTTT.

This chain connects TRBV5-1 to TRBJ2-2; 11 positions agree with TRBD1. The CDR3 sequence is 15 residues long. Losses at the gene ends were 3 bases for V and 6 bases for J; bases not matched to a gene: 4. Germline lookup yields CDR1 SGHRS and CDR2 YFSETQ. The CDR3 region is CASSWTGGDAGELFF. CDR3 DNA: TGCGCCAGCAGCTGGACAGGGGGCGACGCCGGGGAGCTGTTTTTT.

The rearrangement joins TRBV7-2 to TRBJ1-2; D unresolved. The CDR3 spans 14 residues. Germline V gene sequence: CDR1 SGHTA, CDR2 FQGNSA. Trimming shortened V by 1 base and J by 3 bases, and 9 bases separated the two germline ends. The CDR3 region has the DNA TGTGCCAGCAGCTTAGGCCCGGTGGACTATGGCTACACCTTC. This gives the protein CASSLGPVDYGYTF.

The CDR3 here is CAWSRQETNGYTF. CDR3 nucleotides: TGTGCCTGGAGCCGACAGGAGACGAATGGCTACACCTTC. The chain links TRBV30 to TRBJ1-2, with D possibly being TRBD1 (6 bases). V lost 3 bases to trimming and J lost 6 bases, with 14 bases between them. The CDR3 runs to 13 residues. Germline V gene sequence: CDR1 GTSNPN, CDR2 SVGIG (reference sequence).

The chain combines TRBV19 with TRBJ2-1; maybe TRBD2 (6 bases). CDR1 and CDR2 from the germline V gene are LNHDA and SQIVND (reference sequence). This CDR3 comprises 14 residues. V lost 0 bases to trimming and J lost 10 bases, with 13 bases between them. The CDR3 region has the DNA TGTGCCAGTAGTATAGATCCGAGGGCGGGGGAGCAGTTCTTC. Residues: CASSIDPRAGEQFF.

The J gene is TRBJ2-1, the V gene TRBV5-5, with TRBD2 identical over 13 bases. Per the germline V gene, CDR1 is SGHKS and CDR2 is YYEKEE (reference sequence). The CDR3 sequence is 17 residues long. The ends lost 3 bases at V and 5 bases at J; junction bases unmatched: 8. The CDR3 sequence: CASSSGLAGESNNEQFF. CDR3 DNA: TGTGCCAGCAGCTCAGGACTAGCGGGGGAATCAAACAATGAGCAGTTCTTC.

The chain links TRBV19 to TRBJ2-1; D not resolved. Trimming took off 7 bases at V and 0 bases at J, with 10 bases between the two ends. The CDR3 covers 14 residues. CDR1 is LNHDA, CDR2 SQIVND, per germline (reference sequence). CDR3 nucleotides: TGTGCCAGTACTAAAGACTCCTCCTACAATGAGCAGTTCTTC. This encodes CASTKDSSYNEQFF.

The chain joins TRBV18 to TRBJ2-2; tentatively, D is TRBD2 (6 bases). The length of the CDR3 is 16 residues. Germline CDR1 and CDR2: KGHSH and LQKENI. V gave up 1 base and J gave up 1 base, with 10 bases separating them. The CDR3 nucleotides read TGTGCCAGCTCACCACGTCGACTAGAGAACACCGGGGAGCTGTTTTTT. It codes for CASSPRRLENTGELFF. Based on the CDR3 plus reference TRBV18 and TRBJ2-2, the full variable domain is NAGVMQNPRHLVRRRGQEARLRCSPMKGHSHVYWYRQLPEEGLKFMVYLQKENIIDESGMPKERFSAEFPKEGPSILRIQQVVRGDSAAYFCASSPRRLENTGELFFGEGSRLTVL.

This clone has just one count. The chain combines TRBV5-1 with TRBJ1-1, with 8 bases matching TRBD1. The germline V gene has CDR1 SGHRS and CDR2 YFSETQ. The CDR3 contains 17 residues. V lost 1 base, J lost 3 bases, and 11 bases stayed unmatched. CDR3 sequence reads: CASSLRGPGQADTEAFF. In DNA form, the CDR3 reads TGCGCCAGCAGCTTGAGGGGCCCGGGACAGGCGGACACTGAAGCTTTCTTT.

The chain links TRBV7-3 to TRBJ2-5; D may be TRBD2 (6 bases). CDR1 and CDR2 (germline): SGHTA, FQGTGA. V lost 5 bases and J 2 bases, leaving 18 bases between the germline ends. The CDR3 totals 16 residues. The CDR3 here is CASSVGGRGPQETQYF. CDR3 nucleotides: TGTGCCAGCAGCGTAGGCGGGCGGGGCCCTCAAGAGACCCAGTACTTC.

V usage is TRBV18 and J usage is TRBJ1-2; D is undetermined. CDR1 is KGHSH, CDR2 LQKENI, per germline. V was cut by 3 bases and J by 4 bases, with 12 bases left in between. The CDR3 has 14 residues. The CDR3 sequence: CASSPAVELYGYTF. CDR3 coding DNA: TGTGCCAGCTCACCCGCCGTGGAGCTCTATGGCTACACCTTC.

The CDR3 is CASSKGVLSNQPQHF. The CDR3 DNA reads TGTGCCAGTAGTAAGGGGGTCCTTAGCAATCAGCCCCAGCATTTT. The chain combines TRBV19 with TRBJ1-5, with D possibly TRBD1 on 6 matching bases. Germline values: CDR1 LNHDA, CDR2 SQIVND (reference sequence). V lost 4 bases and J 0 bases, leaving 10 bases between the germline ends. CDR3 length equals 15 residues. Drawing the rest from reference TRBV19 and TRBJ1-5, the complete variable domain is DGGITQSPKYLFRKEGQNVTLSCEQNLNHDAMYWYRQDPGQGLRLIYYSQIVNDFQKGDIAEGYSVSREKKESFPLTVTSAQKNPTAFYLCASSKGVLSNQPQHFGDGTRLSIL.

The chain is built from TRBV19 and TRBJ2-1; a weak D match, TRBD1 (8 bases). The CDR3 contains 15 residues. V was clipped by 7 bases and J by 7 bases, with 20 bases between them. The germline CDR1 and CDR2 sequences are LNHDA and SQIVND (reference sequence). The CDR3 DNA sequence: TGTGCCAGTACGGGGGGTTTTCGGACAGGGAATGAGCAGTTCTTC. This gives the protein CASTGGFRTGNEQFF.